A single sample gave rise to the 7 T cell receptor beta chains below, sequenced in a study of blood T cell repertoires in COVID-19. Profiling relied on immunoSEQ multiplex PCR, and the TCRdb table lists in-frame clones only, not all of them. The sample gives roughly 110,000 clones, roughly 81% of which show up once; about 9.4% is in the top ten. Sequencing used peripheral blood. The source of these receptors is a human donor in a cohort sampled during active COVID-19.

The chain combines TRBV19 with TRBJ1-1, with D possibly TRBD1 on 5 matching bases. The CDR3 is 14 amino acids. Germline V gene lookup returns CDR1 LNHDA and CDR2 SQIVND (reference sequence). The germline V and J ends were trimmed by 4 bases and 6 bases, with 15 bases remaining between them. In nucleotides, the CDR3 is TGTGCCAGTAGTACCAGCCTAATAGGGGCTGAAGCTTTCTTT. This codes for CASSTSLIGAEAFF. The full variable domain, completed using reference TRBV19 and TRBJ1-1, is DGGITQSPKYLFRKEGQNVTLSCEQNLNHDAMYWYRQDPGQGLRLIYYSQIVNDFQKGDIAEGYSVSREKKESFPLTVTSAQKNPTAFYLCASSTSLIGAEAFFGQGTRLTVV.

This chain joins TRBV11-1 and TRBJ2-7; no clear D gene. The CDR3 has 11 amino acids. Germline V CDR1 and CDR2: SGHAT, FQDESV (reference sequence). The V gene lost 4 bases and the J gene lost 2 bases, with 3 bases spanning the gap. CDR3 in amino acids: CASSSAYEQYF. As DNA, the CDR3 is TGTGCCAGCAGCTCTGCCTACGAGCAGTACTTC.

This rearrangement joins TRBV11-3 to TRBJ2-1; tentative D call: TRBD1 (6 bases). This CDR3 contains 15 residues. CDR1 SGHNT and CDR2 YENEEA come from the germline V gene. The V gene lost 5 bases and the J gene lost 0 bases, with 11 bases spanning the gap. CDR3 residues: CASSMTGASYNEQFF. CDR3 DNA: TGTGCCAGCAGCATGACAGGAGCCTCCTACAATGAGCAGTTCTTC. The variable domain in full, with the rest retrieved from reference TRBV11-3 and TRBJ2-1, is EAGVVQSPRYKIIEKKQPVAFWCNPISGHNTLYWYLQNLGQGPELLIRYENEEAVDDSQLPKDRFSAERLKGVDSTLKIQPAELGDSAVYLCASSMTGASYNEQFFGPGTRLTVL.

The chain couples TRBV5-1 to TRBJ2-5, with 8 bases identical to TRBD2. The CDR3 extends over 14 amino acids. V was pared by 4 bases and J by 3 bases, with 5 bases of the junction left unmatched. Germline V gives CDR1 SGHRS, CDR2 YFSETQ. The CDR3 protein is CASSIGGAKETQYF. The CDR3 region has the DNA TGCGCCAGCAGCATCGGGGGGGCGAAAGAGACCCAGTACTTC.

The CDR3 region has the DNA TGTGCCAGCAGCCGTTGGCGGGACCTTCGCCCCCATAATTCACCCCTCCACTTT. It translates to CASSRWRDLRPHNSPLHF. The V call is TRBV9, the J call TRBJ1-6, with D possibly being TRBD1 (5 bases). CDR3 length: 18 residues. Germline V gene sequence: CDR1 SGDLS, CDR2 YYNGEE. With 4 bases removed from V and 5 bases from J, the gap between germline ends came to 22 bases.

This clone was picked up a small number of times. The chain uses TRBV7-9 and TRBJ1-2; 8 bases are shared with TRBD1. V lost 1 base to trimming and J lost 6 bases; unmatched junction nucleotides: 1. This CDR3 contains 13 residues. Germline V gene sequence: CDR1 SEHNR, CDR2 FQNEAQ (reference sequence). DNA of the CDR3: TGTGCCAGCAGCTTAGGGACAGGGAATGGCTACACCTTC. It specifies CASSLGTGNGYTF.

This clone occurred once. The gene calls are TRBV19 and TRBJ1-5; TRBD1 agrees at 10 bases. The CDR3 loop spans 15 amino acids. The V and J ends lost 5 bases and 6 bases, in that order; junction bases with no gene match: 7. Germline lookup yields CDR1 LNHDA and CDR2 SQIVND (reference sequence). The CDR3 loop is CASSLTDRGFQPQHF. The CDR3 DNA reads as TGTGCCAGTAGTCTTACGGACAGGGGGTTTCAGCCCCAGCATTTT.